This TCR beta chain came from a study of T cells in Graves' hyperthyroidism and ophthalmopathy. Study-level points and caveats: In the analysis, a 13 V-J model separated ophthalmopathy from stable hyperthyroidism.

V trimming: 5 bases; J trimming: 8 bases; junction bases outside the gene matches: 9. Germline lookup yields CDR1 LNHDA and CDR2 SQIVND (reference sequence). This CDR3 has 15 residues. RNA transcripts gave rise to amplified TCR beta CDR3 regions. TCR CDR3 underwent first-round RT-PCR with the HTBI primer set. TCRdb analysed the multiplex PCR reads with MiXCR anew, one entry per CDR3 protein. The table records roughly 650,000 distinct CDR3 sequences, about 16% of them present only once. This clonotype was counted only a few times. Its matching antigen is unknown. The sample taken for sequencing was blood. The V call is TRBV19, the J call TRBJ1-6; 7 nucleotides align to TRBD1. This receptor was identified in a woman aged 40 to 49 with Graves' ophthalmopathy. The CDR3: CASSPTTGNHSPLHF. Here the CDR3 DNA reads TGTGCCAGTAGTCCGACGACAGGGAACCATTCACCCCTCCACTTT. The whole variable domain, filled in from reference TRBV19 and TRBJ1-6, reads DGGITQSPKYLFRKEGQNVTLSCEQNLNHDAMYWYRQDPGQGLRLIYYSQIVNDFQKGDIAEGYSVSREKKESFPLTVTSAQKNPTAFYLCASSPTTGNHSPLHFGNGTRLTVT.